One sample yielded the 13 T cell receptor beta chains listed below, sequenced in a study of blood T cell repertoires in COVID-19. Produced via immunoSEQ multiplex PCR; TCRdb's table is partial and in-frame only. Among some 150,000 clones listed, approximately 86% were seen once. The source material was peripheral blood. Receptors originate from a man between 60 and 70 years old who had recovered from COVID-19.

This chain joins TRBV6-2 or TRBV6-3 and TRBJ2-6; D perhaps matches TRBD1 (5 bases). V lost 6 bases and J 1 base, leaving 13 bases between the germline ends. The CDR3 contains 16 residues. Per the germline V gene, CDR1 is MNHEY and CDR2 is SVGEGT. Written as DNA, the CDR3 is TGTGCCAGCAGCTTGACAGTCAGGTCTGGGGCCAACGTCCTGACTTTC. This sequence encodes CASSLTVRSGANVLTF.

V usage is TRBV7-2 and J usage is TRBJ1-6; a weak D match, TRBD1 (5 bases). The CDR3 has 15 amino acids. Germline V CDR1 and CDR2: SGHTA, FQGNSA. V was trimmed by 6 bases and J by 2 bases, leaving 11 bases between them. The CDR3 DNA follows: TGTGCCAGCAGTACAGGAGACCCCTATAATTCACCCCTCCACTTT. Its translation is CASSTGDPYNSPLHF.

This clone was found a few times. The CDR3 loop is CASSWETGSTGELFF. The CDR3 coding sequence is TGTGCCAGCAGCTGGGAGACAGGATCCACCGGGGAGCTGTTTTTT. The chain has TRBV5-4 and TRBJ2-2, with D possibly TRBD1 on 6 matching bases. V was trimmed by 3 bases and J by 4 bases, leaving 13 bases between them. The CDR3 length is 15 residues. The germline CDR1 and CDR2 sequences are SGHNT and YYREEE (reference sequence).

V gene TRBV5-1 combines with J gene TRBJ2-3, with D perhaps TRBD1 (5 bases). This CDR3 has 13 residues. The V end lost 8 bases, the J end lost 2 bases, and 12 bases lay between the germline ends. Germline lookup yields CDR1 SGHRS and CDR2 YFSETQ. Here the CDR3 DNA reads TGCGCCAGTCAACAGGATATCACAGATACGCAGTATTTT. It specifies CASQQDITDTQYF.

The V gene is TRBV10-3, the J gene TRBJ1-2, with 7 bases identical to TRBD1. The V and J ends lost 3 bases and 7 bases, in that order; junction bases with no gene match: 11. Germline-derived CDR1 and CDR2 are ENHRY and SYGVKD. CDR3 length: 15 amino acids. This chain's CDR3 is CAISDPTGSAPGYTF. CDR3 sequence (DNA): TGTGCCATCAGTGACCCGACAGGGTCAGCACCTGGCTACACCTTC.

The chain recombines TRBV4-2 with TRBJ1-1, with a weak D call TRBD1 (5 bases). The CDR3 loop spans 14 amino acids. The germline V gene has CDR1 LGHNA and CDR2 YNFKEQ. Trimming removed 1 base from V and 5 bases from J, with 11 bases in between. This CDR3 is CASSQGRAGTEAFF. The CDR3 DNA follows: TGTGCCAGCAGCCAAGGCAGGGCAGGGACTGAAGCTTTCTTT.

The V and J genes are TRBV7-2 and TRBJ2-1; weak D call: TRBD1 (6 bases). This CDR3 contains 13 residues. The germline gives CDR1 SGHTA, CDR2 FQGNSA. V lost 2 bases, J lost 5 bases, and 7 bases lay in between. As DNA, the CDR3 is TGTGCCAGCAGCTTACCAGGGGACAATGAGCAGTTCTTC. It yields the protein CASSLPGDNEQFF.

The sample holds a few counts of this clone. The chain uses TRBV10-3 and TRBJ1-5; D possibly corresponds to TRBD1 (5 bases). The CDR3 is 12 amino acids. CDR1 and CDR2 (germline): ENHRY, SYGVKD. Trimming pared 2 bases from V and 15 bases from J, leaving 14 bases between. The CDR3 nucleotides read TGTGCCATCAGTGAGCCAGGACAAGAGGCGCATTTT. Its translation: CAISEPGQEAHF.

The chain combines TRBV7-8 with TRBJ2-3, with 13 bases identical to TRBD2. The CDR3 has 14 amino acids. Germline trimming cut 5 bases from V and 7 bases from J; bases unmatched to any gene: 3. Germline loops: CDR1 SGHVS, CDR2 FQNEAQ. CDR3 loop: CASSKTSGGYTQYF. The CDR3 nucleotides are TGTGCCAGCAGCAAGACTAGCGGGGGGTATACGCAGTATTTT. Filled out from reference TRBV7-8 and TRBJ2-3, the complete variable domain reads GAGVSQSPRYKVAKRGQDVALRCDPISGHVSLFWYQQALGQGPEFLTYFQNEAQLDKSGLPSDRFFAERPEGSVSTLKIQRTQQEDSAVYLCASSKTSGGYTQYFGPGTRLTVL.

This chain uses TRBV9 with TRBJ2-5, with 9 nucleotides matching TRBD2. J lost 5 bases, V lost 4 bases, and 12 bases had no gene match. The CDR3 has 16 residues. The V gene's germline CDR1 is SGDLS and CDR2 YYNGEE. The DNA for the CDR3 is TGTGCCAGCAGCCTAAAAGGGGGACTAGCACGGGAGACCCAGTACTTC. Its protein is CASSLKGGLARETQYF.

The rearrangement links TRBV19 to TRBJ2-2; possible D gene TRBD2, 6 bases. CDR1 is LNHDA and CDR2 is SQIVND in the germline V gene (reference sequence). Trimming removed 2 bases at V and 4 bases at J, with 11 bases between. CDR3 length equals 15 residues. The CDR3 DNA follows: TGTGCCAGTAGTATATGGGGAGGAGGCACCGGGGAGCTGTTTTTT. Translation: CASSIWGGGTGELFF.

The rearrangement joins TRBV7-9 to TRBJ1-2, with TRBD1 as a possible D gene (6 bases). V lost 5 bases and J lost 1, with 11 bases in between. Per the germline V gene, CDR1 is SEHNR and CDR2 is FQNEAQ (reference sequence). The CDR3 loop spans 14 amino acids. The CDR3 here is CASSLRDINYGYTF. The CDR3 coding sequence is TGTGCCAGCAGCCTCCGGGACATTAACTATGGCTACACCTTC.

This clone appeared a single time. This CDR3 reads CASTLRWQGEVKDTQYF. Written as DNA, the CDR3 is TGTGCCAGCACCCTGCGGTGGCAGGGGGAGGTGAAAGATACGCAGTATTTT. The genes are TRBV27 and TRBJ2-3; a weak D match, TRBD1 (7 bases). The V end was cut by 7 bases, the J end by 5 bases, with 25 bases between. This CDR3 has 17 residues. The germline V gene encodes CDR1 MNHEY and CDR2 SMNVEV (reference sequence).